A single sample gave rise to the 10 T cell receptor beta chains below, sequenced in a study of cytomegalovirus exposure and HLA in healthy donors. It was with 60 Vbeta and 13 Jbeta primers that the PCR ran. Here immunoSEQ multiplex PCR was the method, and the copy in TCRdb shows in-frame clones only, minus some. This sample carries fewer than 150,000 clones, just under 80% of them seen once, and the ten largest clones take approximately 2.3%. Material for sequencing was PBMCs. The receptors shown here come from a man aged 25-45 years in good health and CMV-seronegative.

This sequence joins TRBV29-1 and TRBJ2-2, with 7 bases matching TRBD1. V shed 4 bases, J shed 6 bases, and the junction held 5 bases outside the gene matches. CDR1 and CDR2 from the germline V gene are SQVTM and ANQGSEA. The CDR3 sequence is 13 residues long. The CDR3 nucleotides read TGCAGCGTTGGACAGGGAATCTCCGGGGAGCTGTTTTTT. It translates to CSVGQGISGELFF.

The chain recombines TRBV21-1 with TRBJ2-1; TRBD2, the table's D call, was not compared with the DNA. TRBV21-1 is termed a pseudogene. The CDR3 loop spans 18 amino acids. The CDR3 DNA follows: TGTGCCAGCAGCAGCGAACAGCCTAGCGGGGGGGCCGGAGATGAGCAGTTCTTC. It codes for CASSSEQPSGGAGDEQFF.

The rearrangement links TRBV28 to TRBJ2-7; the match to TRBD1 covers 9 bases. Germline-derived CDR1 and CDR2 are MDHEN and SYDVKM. The CDR3 is 16 residues long. The V and J ends lost 5 bases and 0 bases, in that order; junction bases with no gene match: 8. The CDR3 DNA follows: TGTGCCAGCAGTGCTCCGGGACAGGGAGCCTCCTACGAGCAGTACTTC. Translating it yields CASSAPGQGASYEQYF.

The rearrangement links TRBV6-5 to TRBJ1-4; D is possibly TRBD1 (5 bases). The length of the CDR3 is 13 residues. Germline V gene data show CDR1 as MNHEY and CDR2 as SVGAGI. The germline V and J ends were trimmed by 8 bases and 2 bases, with 9 bases remaining between them. The CDR3 loop is CASAGRTNEKLFF. In nucleotides, the CDR3 is TGTGCCAGCGCGGGACGGACTAATGAAAAACTGTTTTTT.

The chain couples TRBV2 to TRBJ2-7; D is perhaps TRBD2 (6 bases). The V end lost 8 bases, the J end lost 5 bases, and 19 bases lay between the germline ends. CDR3 length: 14 amino acids. From germline, CDR1 is SNHLY and CDR2 FYNNEI. The CDR3 DNA is TGTGCCAGCTACGTGGGCCAGGGAGGCAACGAGCAGTACTTC. Its protein product is CASYVGQGGNEQYF.

This clone came up a few times. The chain uses TRBV6-1 and TRBJ2-5; 7 bases map to TRBD1. V was pared by 2 bases and J by 7 bases, with 16 bases of the junction left unmatched. Looked up from germline, CDR1 is MNHNS and CDR2 is SASEGT. This CDR3 is built from 17 residues. The CDR3 region is CASSESPGRQGIGTQYF. CDR3 coding DNA: TGTGCCAGCAGTGAATCCCCCGGACGACAGGGAATCGGGACCCAGTACTTC.

The chain links TRBV5-1 to TRBJ2-7, with 10 bases lining up with TRBD1. Per the germline V gene, CDR1 is SGHRS and CDR2 is YFSETQ. V was clipped by 4 bases and J by 6 bases; unmatched bases: 10. CDR3 length equals 15 residues. In DNA form, the CDR3 reads TGCGCCAGCAGCAAACTCGGGACAGGGGTCCGCGAGCAGTACTTC. It is translated as CASSKLGTGVREQYF.

The chain recombines TRBV29-1 with TRBJ2-5, with a possible D match to TRBD1 (6 bases). This CDR3 has 13 amino acids. The V gene lost 6 bases and the J gene lost 5 bases, with 16 bases spanning the gap. From germline, CDR1 is SQVTM and CDR2 ANQGSEA. CDR3 sequence reads: CSVDRDNGETQYF. CDR3 in DNA: TGCAGCGTGGACCGGGACAACGGGGAGACCCAGTACTTC.

This clone is a singleton in its sample. V is TRBV28 and J is TRBJ2-5; perhaps TRBD1 as D (5 bases). The length of the CDR3 is 14 residues. Trimming shortened V by 5 bases and J by 0 bases, and 10 bases separated the two germline ends. Germline lookup yields CDR1 MDHEN and CDR2 SYDVKM. The CDR3 coding sequence is TGTGCCAGCAGTACCCGACAGTACCAAGAGACCCAGTACTTC. It translates to CASSTRQYQETQYF.

The gene calls are TRBV15 and TRBJ2-3; 8 bases are shared with TRBD1. This CDR3 contains 16 residues. CDR1 and CDR2 from the germline V gene are LNHNV and YYDKDF (reference sequence). V dropped 2 bases and J dropped 3; count of bases not matched to a gene: 7. The CDR3 DNA is TGTGCCACCAGCAGAAGAACAGGGGGTGAGACAGATACGCAGTATTTT. Amino acids: CATSRRTGGETDTQYF.